The T cell receptor beta chain under discussion was sequenced for a study of beta chain features in type 1 diabetes. Study results and limitations: Among patients with Type 1 diabetes, TCRB CDR3s were moderately but significantly shorter in every one of the four CD4+ subsets. In the patient group, naive, central memory and Treg TCRB repertoires seemed more alike than in the healthy donor group.

Expressed TCRB transcripts got sequenced, as all isolated RNA was reverse transcribed. Method: immunoSEQ multiplex PCR; TCRdb's copy keeps in-frame clones and lacks some. The sample includes some 660,000 clones, around 15% of them seen just once. On this clone: Its specificity is unknown.

Heparinised blood was drawn once per donor, averaging approximately 100 mL. CD4+ naive, central memory, regulatory and stem cell-like memory subsets were isolated by sorting on CD45RO/CCR7/CD25/CD127/CD95/CD27. Germline CDR1 KGHSH, CDR2 LQKENI. The CDR3 has 16 residues. V lost 3 bases and J lost 3, with 14 bases in between. The chain couples TRBV18 to TRBJ1-4; D gene uncertain. The sequenced sample consisted of naive CD4+ T cells from blood. This receptor was obtained from a young man with type 1 diabetes. The CDR3 nucleotides are TGTGCCAGCTCACCGAGCGAAGGGTTAGCTAATGAAAAACTGTTTTTT. This translates into CASSPSEGLANEKLFF.